This TCR beta chain was identified during a study of cytomegalovirus exposure and HLA in healthy donors. Study information: Early release data held tens of millions of unique TCRs from HLA-typed donors. The study's findings and limits: The likely origin of a cluster of highly shared sequence variants was a sequencing artifact. A later analysis showed TCR association rates differing by HLA locus, peaking at DRB1 and lowest at HLA-C. Published work reported that the classifier diagnosed cytomegalovirus status with high specificity and sensitivity.

This clone came up a few times. What it binds is not known. 60 Vbeta and 13 Jbeta primers were used in PCR. Assay: immunoSEQ multiplex PCR; the TCRdb copy retains only in-frame clones and omits some. Among around 150,000 clones listed, around 10% were seen once. Input material: PBMCs. The clonotype originates from a male donor in good health and CMV-seronegative.

In nucleotides, the CDR3 is TGTGCCAGCAGCTTAATTACAGGGAGAAGTTCACCCCTCCACTTT. This encodes CASSLITGRSSPLHF. The chain combines TRBV11-2 with TRBJ1-6; weak D call: TRBD1 (6 bases). This CDR3 is 15 amino acids long. Trimming took 2 bases from V and 9 from J, leaving 14 bases between them. Germline CDR1 reads SGHAT; CDR2 reads FQNNGV.